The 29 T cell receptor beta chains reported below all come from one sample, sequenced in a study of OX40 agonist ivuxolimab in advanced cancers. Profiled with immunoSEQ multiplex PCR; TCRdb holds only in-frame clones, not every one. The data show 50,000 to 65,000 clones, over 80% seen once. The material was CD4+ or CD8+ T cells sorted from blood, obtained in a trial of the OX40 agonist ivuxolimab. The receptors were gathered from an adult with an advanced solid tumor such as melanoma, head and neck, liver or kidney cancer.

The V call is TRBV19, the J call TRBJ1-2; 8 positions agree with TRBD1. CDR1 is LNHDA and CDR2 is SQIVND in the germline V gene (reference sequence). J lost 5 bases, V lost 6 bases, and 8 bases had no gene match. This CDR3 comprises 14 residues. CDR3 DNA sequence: TGTGCCAGTAGGCTGACGGACAGGGCGTATGGCTACACCTTC. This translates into CASRLTDRAYGYTF.

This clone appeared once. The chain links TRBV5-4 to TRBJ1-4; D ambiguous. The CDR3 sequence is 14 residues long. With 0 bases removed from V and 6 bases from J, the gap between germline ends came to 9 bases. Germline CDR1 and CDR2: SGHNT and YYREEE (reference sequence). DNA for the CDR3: TGTGCCAGCAGCTTGGAGTGGCGGGATGAAAAACTGTTTTTT. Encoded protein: CASSLEWRDEKLFF.

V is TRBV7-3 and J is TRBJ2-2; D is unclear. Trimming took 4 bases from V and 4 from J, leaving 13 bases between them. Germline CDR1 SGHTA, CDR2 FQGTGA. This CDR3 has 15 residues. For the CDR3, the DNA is TGTGCCAGCAGCTCGGCTACAGCGAGCACCGGGGAGCTGTTTTTT. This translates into CASSSATASTGELFF.

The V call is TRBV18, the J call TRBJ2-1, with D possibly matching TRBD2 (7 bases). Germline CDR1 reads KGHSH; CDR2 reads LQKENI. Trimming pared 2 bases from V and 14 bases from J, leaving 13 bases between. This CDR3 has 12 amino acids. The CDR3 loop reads CASSPLQGGEFF. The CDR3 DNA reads TGTGCCAGCTCACCATTACAAGGGGGGGAGTTCTTC.

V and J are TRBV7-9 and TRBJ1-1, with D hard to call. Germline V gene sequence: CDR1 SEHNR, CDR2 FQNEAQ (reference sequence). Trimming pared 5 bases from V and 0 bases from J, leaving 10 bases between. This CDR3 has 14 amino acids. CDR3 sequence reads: CASSPPSMNTEAFF. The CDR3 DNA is TGTGCCAGCAGCCCTCCTTCCATGAACACTGAAGCTTTCTTT.

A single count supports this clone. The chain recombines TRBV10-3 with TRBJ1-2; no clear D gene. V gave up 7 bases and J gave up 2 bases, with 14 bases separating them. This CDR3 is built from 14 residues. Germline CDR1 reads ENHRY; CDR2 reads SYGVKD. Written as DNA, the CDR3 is TGTGCCATCACCGCCGACCAGGTGAACTATGGCTACACCTTC. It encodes CAITADQVNYGYTF.

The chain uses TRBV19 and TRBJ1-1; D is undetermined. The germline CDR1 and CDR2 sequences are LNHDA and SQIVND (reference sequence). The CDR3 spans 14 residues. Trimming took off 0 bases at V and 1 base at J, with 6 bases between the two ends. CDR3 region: CASSIDPENTEAFF. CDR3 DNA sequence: TGTGCCAGTAGTATAGATCCCGAGAACACTGAAGCTTTCTTT.

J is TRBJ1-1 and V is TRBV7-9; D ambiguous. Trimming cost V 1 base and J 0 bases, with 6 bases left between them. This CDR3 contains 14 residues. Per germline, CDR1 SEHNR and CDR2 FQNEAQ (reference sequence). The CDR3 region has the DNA TGTGCCAGCAGCTTAGTGATGGTGAACACTGAAGCTTTCTTT. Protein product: CASSLVMVNTEAFF.

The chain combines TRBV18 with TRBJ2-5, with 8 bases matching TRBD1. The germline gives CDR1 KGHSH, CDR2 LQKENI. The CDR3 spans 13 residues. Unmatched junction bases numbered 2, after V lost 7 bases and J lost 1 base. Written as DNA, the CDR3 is TGTGCCAGCTTGACAGGGGTCCAAGAGACCCAGTACTTC. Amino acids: CASLTGVQETQYF.

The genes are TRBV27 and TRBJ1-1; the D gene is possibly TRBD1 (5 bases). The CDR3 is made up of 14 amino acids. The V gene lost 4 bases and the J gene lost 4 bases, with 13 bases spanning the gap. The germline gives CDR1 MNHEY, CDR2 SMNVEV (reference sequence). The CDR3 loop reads CASSSIVGGTEAFF. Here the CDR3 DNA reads TGTGCCAGCAGTTCGATTGTCGGGGGCACTGAAGCTTTCTTT.

In DNA form, the CDR3 reads TGCGCCAGCAGCCATCAGACAGGGGAGCGCCACGAGCAGTACTTC. As protein: CASSHQTGERHEQYF. The chain joins TRBV4-1 to TRBJ2-7; TRBD1 matches 8 bases. The junction had 9 bases not matched to a gene; V was cut back by 3 bases and J by 5 bases. Germline CDR1 MGHRA, CDR2 YSYEKL. This CDR3 region has 15 residues.

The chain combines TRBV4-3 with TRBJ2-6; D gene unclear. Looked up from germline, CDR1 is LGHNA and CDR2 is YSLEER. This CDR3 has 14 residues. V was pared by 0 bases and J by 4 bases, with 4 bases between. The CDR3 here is CASSQDPGANVLTF. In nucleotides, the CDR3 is TGCGCCAGCAGCCAAGATCCCGGGGCCAACGTCCTGACTTTC.

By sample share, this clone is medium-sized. This CDR3 is CASSRETANYGYTF. The CDR3 bases are TGCGCCAGCAGCAGGGAGACAGCTAACTATGGCTACACCTTC. The chain carries TRBV5-1 and TRBJ1-2, with D maybe TRBD1 (5 bases). There are 14 residues in the CDR3. Trimming pared 4 bases from V and 0 bases from J, leaving 10 bases between. CDR1 is SGHRS and CDR2 is YFSETQ in the germline V gene.

CDR3 in amino acids: CALGRDSNQPQHF. The CDR3, as DNA: TGTGCCCTTGGACGGGATAGCAATCAGCCCCAGCATTTT. V is TRBV30 and J is TRBJ1-5; D gene unclear. Trimming stripped 8 bases from V and 0 bases from J, with 11 bases between. This CDR3 contains 13 residues. Germline CDR1 is GTSNPN and CDR2 is SVGIG (reference sequence).

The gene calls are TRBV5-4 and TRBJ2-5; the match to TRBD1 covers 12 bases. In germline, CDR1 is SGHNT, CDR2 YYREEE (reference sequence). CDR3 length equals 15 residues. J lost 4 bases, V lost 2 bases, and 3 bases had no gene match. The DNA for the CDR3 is TGTGCCAGCAGCTTCCGGGACAGGGGGCCAGAGACCCAGTACTTC. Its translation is CASSFRDRGPETQYF.

CDR3 bases: TGTGCCAGCAGTTACTCCACAGGGGGCTATGGCGAGCAGTACTTC. Translated: CASSYSTGGYGEQYF. This chain uses TRBV6-6 with TRBJ2-7; 9 bases map to TRBD1. This CDR3 has 15 amino acids. Germline loops: CDR1 MNHNY, CDR2 SVGAGI (reference sequence). V shed 0 bases and J 6 bases; nucleotides not matched to a gene: 6.

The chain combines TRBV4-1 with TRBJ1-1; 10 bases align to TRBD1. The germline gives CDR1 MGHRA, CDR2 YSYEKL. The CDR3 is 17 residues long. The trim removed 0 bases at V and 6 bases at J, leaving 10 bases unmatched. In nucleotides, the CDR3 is TGCGCCAGCAGCCAAGATGACAGGGGGCAGAGAGGGGCTGAAGCTTTCTTT. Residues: CASSQDDRGQRGAEAFF.

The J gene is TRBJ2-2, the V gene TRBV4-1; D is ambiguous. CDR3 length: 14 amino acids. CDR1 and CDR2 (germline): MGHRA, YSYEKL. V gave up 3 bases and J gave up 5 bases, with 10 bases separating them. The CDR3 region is CASSHLYPTGELFF. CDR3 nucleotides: TGCGCCAGCAGCCACCTGTACCCAACCGGGGAGCTGTTTTTT.

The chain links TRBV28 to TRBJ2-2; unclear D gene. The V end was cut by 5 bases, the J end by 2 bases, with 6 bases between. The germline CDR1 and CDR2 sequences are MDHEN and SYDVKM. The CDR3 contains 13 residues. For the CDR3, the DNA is TGTGCCAGCAGTGAACAAAACACCGGGGAGCTGTTTTTT. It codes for CASSEQNTGELFF.

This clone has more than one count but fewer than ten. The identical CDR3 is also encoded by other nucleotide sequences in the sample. The DNA for the CDR3 is TGTGCCAGCAGTGTTCACTCACAGGAGACCCAGTACTTC. This sequence encodes CASSVHSQETQYF. The V call is TRBV2, the J call TRBJ2-5; D not resolved. The CDR3 is 13 amino acids. V was pared by 4 bases and J by 5 bases, with 11 bases between. Per the germline V gene, CDR1 is SNHLY and CDR2 is FYNNEI. The whole variable domain, remainder taken from reference TRBV2 and TRBJ2-5, is EPEVTQTPSHQVTQMGQEVILRCVPISNHLYFYWYRQILGQKVEFLVSFYNNEISEKSEIFDDQFSVERPDGSNFTLKIRSTKLEDSAMYFCASSVHSQETQYFGPGTRLLVL.

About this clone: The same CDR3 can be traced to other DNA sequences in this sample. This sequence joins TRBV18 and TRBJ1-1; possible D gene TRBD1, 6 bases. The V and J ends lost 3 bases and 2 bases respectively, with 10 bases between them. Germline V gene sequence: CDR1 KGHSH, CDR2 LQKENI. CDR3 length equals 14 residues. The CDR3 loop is CASSPGQLNTEAFF. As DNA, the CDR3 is TGTGCCAGCTCACCGGGACAATTAAACACTGAAGCTTTCTTT.

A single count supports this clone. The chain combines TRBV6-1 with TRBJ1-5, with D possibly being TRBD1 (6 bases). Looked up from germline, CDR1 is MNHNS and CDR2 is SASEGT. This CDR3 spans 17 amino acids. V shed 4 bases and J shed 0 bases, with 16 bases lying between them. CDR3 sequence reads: CASSGTTGLGSNQPQHF. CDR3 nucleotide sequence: TGTGCCAGCAGTGGAACTACAGGGCTAGGTAGCAATCAGCCCCAGCATTTT.

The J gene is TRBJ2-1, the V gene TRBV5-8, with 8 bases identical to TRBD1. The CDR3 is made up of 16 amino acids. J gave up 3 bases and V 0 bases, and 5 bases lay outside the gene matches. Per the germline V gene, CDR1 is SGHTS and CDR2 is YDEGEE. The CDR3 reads CASSLDRGFNYNEQFF. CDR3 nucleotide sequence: TGTGCCAGCAGCTTGGACAGGGGGTTTAACTACAATGAGCAGTTCTTC.

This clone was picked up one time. The CDR3 is CASSEPGTQADTQYF. DNA for the CDR3: TGTGCCAGCAGTGAACCCGGGACGCAAGCAGATACGCAGTATTTT. The J gene is TRBJ2-3, the V gene TRBV6-1; D tentatively fits TRBD1 or TRBD2 (5 bases each). Germline V lookup: CDR1 MNHNS, CDR2 SASEGT. CDR3 length equals 15 residues. V was shortened by 2 bases and J by 4 bases, with 13 bases between the two germline ends.

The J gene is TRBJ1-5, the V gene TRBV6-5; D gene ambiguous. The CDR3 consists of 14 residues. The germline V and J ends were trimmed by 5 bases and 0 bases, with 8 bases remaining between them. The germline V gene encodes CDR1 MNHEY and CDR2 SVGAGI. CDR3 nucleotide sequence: TGTGCCAGCAGTGCCGCGGGTAGCAATCAGCCCCAGCATTTT. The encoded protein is CASSAAGSNQPQHF.

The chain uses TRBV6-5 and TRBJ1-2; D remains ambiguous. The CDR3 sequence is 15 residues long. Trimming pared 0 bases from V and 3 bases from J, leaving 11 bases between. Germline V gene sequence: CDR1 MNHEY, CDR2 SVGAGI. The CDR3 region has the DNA TGTGCCAGCAGTTACTCGGCCAGTAAATACTATGGCTACACCTTC. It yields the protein CASSYSASKYYGYTF.

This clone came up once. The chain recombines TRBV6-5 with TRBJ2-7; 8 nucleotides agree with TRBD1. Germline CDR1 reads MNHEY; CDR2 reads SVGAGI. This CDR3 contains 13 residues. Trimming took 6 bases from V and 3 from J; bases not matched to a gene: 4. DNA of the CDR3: TGTGCCAGCAGCCGGGACAGGCGCTACGAGCAGTACTTC. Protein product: CASSRDRRYEQYF.

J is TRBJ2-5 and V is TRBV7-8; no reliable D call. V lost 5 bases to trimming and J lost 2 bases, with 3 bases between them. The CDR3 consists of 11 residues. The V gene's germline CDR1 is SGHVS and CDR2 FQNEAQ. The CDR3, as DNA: TGTGCCAGCAGCCCACAAGAGACCCAGTACTTC. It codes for CASSPQETQYF.

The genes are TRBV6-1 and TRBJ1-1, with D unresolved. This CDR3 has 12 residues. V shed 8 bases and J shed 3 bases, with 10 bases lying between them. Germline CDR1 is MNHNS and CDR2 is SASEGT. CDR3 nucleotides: TGTGCCAGCCTATCTAGGGACACTGAAGCTTTCTTT. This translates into CASLSRDTEAFF.